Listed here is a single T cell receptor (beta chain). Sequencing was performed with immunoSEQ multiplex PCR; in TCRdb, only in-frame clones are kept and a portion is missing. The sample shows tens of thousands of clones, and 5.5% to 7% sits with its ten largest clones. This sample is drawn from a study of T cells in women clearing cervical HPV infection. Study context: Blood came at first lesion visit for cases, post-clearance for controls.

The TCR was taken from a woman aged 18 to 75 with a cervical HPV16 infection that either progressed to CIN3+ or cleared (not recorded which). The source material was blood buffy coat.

The DNA read from the CDR3 is TGTGCCAGCAGGTGGGCATCTGCGGGGGTTAGCACAGATACG. This gives the protein CASRWASAGVSTDT. Given in full, the CDR3 is CASRWASAGVSTDTQYF. The chain recombines TRBV28 with TRBJ2-3, with 7 bases lining up with TRBD2. Coverage ceases 3 residues before the CDR3 finishes, and the germline J gene fills in the end. V was clipped by 6 bases and J by 0 bases; unmatched bases: 12. Germline-derived CDR1 and CDR2 are MDHEN and SYDVKM. The CDR3 covers 17 residues.